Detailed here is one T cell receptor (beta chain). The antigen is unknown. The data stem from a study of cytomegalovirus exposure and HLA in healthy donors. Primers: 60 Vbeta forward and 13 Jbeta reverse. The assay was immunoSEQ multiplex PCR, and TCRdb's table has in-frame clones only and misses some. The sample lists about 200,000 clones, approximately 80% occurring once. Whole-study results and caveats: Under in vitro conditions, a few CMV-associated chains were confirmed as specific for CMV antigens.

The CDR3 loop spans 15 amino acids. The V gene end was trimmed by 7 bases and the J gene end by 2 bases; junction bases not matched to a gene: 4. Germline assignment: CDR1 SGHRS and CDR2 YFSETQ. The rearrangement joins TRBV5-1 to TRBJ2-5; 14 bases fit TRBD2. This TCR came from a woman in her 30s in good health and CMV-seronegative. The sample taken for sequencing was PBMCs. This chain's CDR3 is CASSRLAGGQETQYF. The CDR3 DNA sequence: TGCGCCAGCTCCAGACTAGCGGGGGGGCAAGAGACCCAGTACTTC.